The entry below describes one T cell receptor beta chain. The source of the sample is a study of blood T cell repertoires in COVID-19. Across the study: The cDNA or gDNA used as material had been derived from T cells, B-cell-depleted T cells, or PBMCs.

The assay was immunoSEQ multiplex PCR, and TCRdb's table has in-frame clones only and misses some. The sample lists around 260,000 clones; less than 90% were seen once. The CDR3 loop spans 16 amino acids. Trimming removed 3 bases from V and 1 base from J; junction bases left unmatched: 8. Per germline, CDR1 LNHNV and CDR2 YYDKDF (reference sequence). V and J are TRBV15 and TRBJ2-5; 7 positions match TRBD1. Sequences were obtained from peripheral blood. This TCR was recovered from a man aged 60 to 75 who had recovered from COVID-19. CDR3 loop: CATSSGLQGVQETQYF. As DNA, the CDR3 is TGTGCCACCAGCAGTGGGCTGCAGGGGGTCCAAGAGACCCAGTACTTC.